This T cell receptor (beta chain) was found in a study of T-cell memory formation after mild COVID-19. Background on the study: TCR clusters were mostly confined to one donor each. Study results and caveats: Researchers found some responding clones in pre-infection memory, a sign that cross-reactive memory joined. Mainly in CM and EM were contracting CD4+ clones; CD8+ were in EMRA.

As for this clonotype: The antigen is unknown.

TCR alpha and TCR beta cDNA libraries with sample barcodes and UMIs came from 5'RACE using constant-segment primers. In TCRdb, the 5' RACE reads were re-called with MiXCR into one record per CDR3 protein. This sample has 270,000 or so distinct CDR3 sequences, with approximately 19% found just once. Germline CDR1 SGHTA, CDR2 FQGNSA. The V segment lost 1 base and the J segment 7 bases; nucleotides outside the gene matches: 5. This CDR3 is built from 14 residues. This chain links TRBV7-2 with TRBJ2-7; TRBD2 aligns across 9 bases. Sample: PBMCs or a T cell subset sorted from them (not recorded which). This TCR came from a man aged 18 to 30 who had mild COVID-19 (a few samples of this study predate the infection). Cell type and time point are not known. The CDR3 protein is CASSLVAGAGEQYV. Here the CDR3 DNA reads TGTGCCAGCAGCTTAGTAGCGGGGGCTGGAGAGCAGTACGTC.